This T cell receptor (beta chain) was sequenced during a study of blood T cell repertoires in COVID-19. About the study: Samples representing acute and convalescent COVID-19 were sourced from the United States, Italy and Spain.

Trimming stripped 7 bases from V and 1 base from J, with 13 bases between. Germline V gives CDR1 SNHLY, CDR2 FYNNEI. The CDR3 is made up of 15 amino acids. Data came from immunoSEQ multiplex PCR; TCRdb stores just in-frame clones and leaves some out. This sample has some 250,000 clones, with about 90% found just once. The source material was peripheral blood. The chain links TRBV2 to TRBJ2-2; tentatively, D is TRBD1 (6 bases). The clonotype comes from a woman aged 30 to 39 who had recovered from COVID-19. The CDR3 DNA reads as TGTGCCAGCAACTTCGACAGGAGGAACACCGGGGAGCTGTTTTTT. It encodes CASNFDRRNTGELFF.